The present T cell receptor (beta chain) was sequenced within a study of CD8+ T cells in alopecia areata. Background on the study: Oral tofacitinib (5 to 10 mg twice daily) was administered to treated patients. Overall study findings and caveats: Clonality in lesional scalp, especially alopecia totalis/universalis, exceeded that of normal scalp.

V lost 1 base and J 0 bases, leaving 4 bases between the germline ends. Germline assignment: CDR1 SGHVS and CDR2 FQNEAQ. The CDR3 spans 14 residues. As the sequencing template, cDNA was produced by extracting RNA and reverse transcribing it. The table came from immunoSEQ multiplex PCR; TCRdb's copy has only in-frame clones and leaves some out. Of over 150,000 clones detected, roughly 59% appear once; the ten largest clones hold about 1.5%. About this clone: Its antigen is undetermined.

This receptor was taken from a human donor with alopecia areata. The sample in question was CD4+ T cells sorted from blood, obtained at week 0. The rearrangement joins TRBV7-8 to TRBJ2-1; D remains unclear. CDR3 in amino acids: CASSLDSSYNEQFF. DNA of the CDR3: TGTGCCAGCAGCTTAGACAGCTCCTACAATGAGCAGTTCTTC.